This T cell receptor (beta chain) originates from a study of brain T cells in children with intractable seizures. Time point of the sample: blood from clinic visit 5 months post-surgery; TSC patient then seizure free. Only cases whose brain tissue showed the highest T cell transcript signatures were sequenced. Patients received at least one anti-epileptic drug before surgery. Trimming shortened V by 0 bases and J by 3 bases, and 12 bases separated the two germline ends. CDR3 length: 16 residues. Germline lookup yields CDR1 SGHVS and CDR2 FQNEAQ. Sequencing was performed with immunoSEQ multiplex PCR; in TCRdb, only in-frame clones are kept and a portion is missing. The table lists about 340,000 clones, 93% of them singletons, with 4.5% to 7% in the top ten.

The chain recombines TRBV7-8 with TRBJ1-5, with D hard to call. The sequenced sample was peripheral blood, obtained approximately 5 months after surgery. This TCR was sampled from a boy younger than two with tuberous sclerosis and intractable seizures. The CDR3 DNA follows: TGTGCCAGCAGCTTAGCGGAGTGGGTCCTCAATCAGCCCCAGCATTTT. It is translated as CASSLAEWVLNQPQHF.